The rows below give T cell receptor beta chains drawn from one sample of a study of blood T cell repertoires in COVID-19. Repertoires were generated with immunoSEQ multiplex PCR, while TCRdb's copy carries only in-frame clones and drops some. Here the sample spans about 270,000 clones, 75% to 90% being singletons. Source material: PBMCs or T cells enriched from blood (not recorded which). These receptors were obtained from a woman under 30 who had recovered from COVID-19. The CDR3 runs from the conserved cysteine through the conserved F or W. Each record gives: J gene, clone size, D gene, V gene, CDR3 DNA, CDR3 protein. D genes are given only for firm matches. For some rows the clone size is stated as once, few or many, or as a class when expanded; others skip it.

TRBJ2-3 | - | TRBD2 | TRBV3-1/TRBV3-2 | TGTGCCAGCAGCCAAGCGACTAGCGGGGGCACAGATACGCAGTATTTT | CASSQATSGGTDTQYF
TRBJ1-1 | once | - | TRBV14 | TGTGCCAGCAGCCTCTGGGGTGGAGGCGGCCTAAACACTGAAGCTTTCTTT | CASSLWGGGGLNTEAFF
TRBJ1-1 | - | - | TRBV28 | TGTGCCAGCAGTTTATTAGGGAGGACTGAAGCTTTCTTT | CASSLLGRTEAFF
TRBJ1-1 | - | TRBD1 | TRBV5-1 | TGCGCCAGCAGGTGGGGGACAGGACAGGGAATAGAAGCTTTCTTT | CASRWGTGQGIEAFF
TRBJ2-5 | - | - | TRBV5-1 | TGCGCCAGCAGCTCCAACACAGGGTTAGTTGTGACCCAGTACTTC | CASSSNTGLVVTQYF
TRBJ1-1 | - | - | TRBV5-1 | TGCGCCAGCAGCTTGGGAGGCAGGGCTAACACTGAAGCTTTCTTT | CASSLGGRANTEAFF
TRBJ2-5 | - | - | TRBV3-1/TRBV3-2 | TGTGCCAGCAGCCATAGTACAGACCAAGAGACCCAGTACTTC | CASSHSTDQETQYF
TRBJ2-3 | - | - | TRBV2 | TGTGCCAGCATGGGTGGTCCGGGAACAGTCACAGATACGCAGTATTTT | CASMGGPGTVTDTQYF
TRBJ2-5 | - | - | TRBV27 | TGTGCCAGCAGTTTGAGGCGGAACATCCAAGAGACCCAGTACTTC | CASSLRRNIQETQYF
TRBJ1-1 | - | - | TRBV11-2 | TGTGCCAGCAGCTTAGATGGGGGGGAAACTGAAGCTTTCTTT | CASSLDGGETEAFF
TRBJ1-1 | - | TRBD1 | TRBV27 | TGTGCCAGCAGTTTACGACAGGACAGGATGGCTTTCTTT | CASSLRQDRMAFF
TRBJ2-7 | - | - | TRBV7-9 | TGTGCCAGCACCCCCGAGGGTATATACGAGCAGTACTTC | CASTPEGIYEQYF
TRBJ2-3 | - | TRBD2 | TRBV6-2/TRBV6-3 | TGTGCCAGCAGTTATCCGGGACTAGCGGAGACCACAGATACGCAGTATTTT | CASSYPGLAETTDTQYF
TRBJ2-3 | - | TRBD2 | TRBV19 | TGTGCCAGTAGGACTAGCGGGGAAGTGGATACGCAGTATTTT | CASRTSGEVDTQYF
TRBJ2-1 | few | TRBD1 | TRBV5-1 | TGCGCCAGCAGCTCTGATGGGACAGGCTCTTACAATGAGCAGTTCTTC | CASSSDGTGSYNEQFF
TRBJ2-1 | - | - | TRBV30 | TGTGCCTGGAGTTTCAGCAGGGCGAATGAGCAGTTCTTC | CAWSFSRANEQFF
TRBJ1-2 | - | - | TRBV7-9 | TGTGCCAGCAGCTTAGGGGGCAGCCCCTCCTATGGCTACACCTTC | CASSLGGSPSYGYTF
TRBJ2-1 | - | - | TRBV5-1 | TGCGCCAGCAGCTTCCCTCACCGGGGGGCCCCTCGGGAGCAGTTCTTC | CASSFPHRGAPREQFF
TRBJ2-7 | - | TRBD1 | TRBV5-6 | TGTGCCAGCAGCTCAATAGCCGGGACAGGGTTCTACGAGCAGTACTTC | CASSSIAGTGFYEQYF
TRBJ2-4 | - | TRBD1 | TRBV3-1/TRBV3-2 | TGTGCCAGCAGCCAGAGGACAGGGGGGATAGCCAAAAACATTCAGTACTTC | CASSQRTGGIAKNIQYF
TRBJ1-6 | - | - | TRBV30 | TGTGCCTGGAGTGTATTCCAGACTCCCCTCCACTTT | CAWSVFQTPLHF
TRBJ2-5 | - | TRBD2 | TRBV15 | TGTGCCACCAGCGCTCGCCCCGGGACTAGCGGGGGAACCCAGTACTTC | CATSARPGTSGGTQYF
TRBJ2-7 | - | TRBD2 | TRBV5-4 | TGTGCCAGCAGCTTGCTACAGGCGGGGGGCGAGCAGTACTTC | CASSLLQAGGEQYF
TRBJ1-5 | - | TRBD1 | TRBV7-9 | TGTGCCAGCAGCTCAGGGACAGGGGGCACTCAGCCCCAGCATTTT | CASSSGTGGTQPQHF
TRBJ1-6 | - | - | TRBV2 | TGTGCCAGCAAGGAGAAAAGGCGGTCACCCCTCCACTTT | CASKEKRRSPLHF
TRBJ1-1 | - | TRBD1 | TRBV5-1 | TGCGCCAGCAGCTTGCGGGACAGGGGCACTGAAGCTTTCTTT | CASSLRDRGTEAFF